These T cell receptor beta chains were read from a single sample in a study of post-analysis software for immune sequencing data. TCRdb re-called the PCR reads through MiXCR, storing one row per CDR3 protein. This table holds roughly 570,000 distinct CDR3 sequences, 30% to 40% found once. Sequencing was done on a sample of blood. All receptors derive from a girl younger than 18 with multiple sclerosis. Each CDR3 is given with its conserved first and last residue. D genes are given only for firm matches. Rows give clone size only sometimes, using once, few, many, or a class for an expanded clone.

d_call j_call clone_size cdr3_length v_call cdr3_aa cdr3_nt
TRBD1 TRBJ2-5 few 18 TRBV5-1 CASSLAGQGSSNQETQYF TGCGCCAGCAGCTTGGCGGGACAGGGCTCGTCAAATCAAGAGACCCAGTACTTC
TRBD1 TRBJ1-6 . 14 TRBV6-1 CASSTRDRWLPLHF TGTGCCAGCAGTACCCGGGACAGGTGGTTGCCCCTCCACTTT
TRBD1 TRBJ1-5 few 14 TRBV29-1 CSVKGTGSNQPQHF TGCAGCGTTAAGGGGACAGGGAGCAATCAGCCCCAGCATTTT
. TRBJ2-3 many 15 TRBV7-2 CASSFLAAFADTQYF TGTGCCAGCAGCTTTTTAGCGGCTTTTGCAGATACGCAGTATTTT
. TRBJ2-3 . 13 TRBV9 CASTPFRTDTQYF TGTGCCAGCACTCCTTTCCGGACAGATACGCAGTATTTT
. TRBJ1-5 . 16 TRBV21-1 CASSPRQDRGNQPQHF TGTGCCAGCAGCCCCCGACAGGACCGGGGCAATCAGCCCCAGCATTTT
. TRBJ1-1 . 14 TRBV6-1 CASRTTTRNTEAFF TGTGCCAGCAGGACAACTACACGAAACACTGAAGCTTTCTTT
TRBD1 TRBJ2-7 many 13 TRBV29-1 CSVSGTGNHEQYF TGCAGCGTATCCGGGACAGGGAACCACGAGCAGTACTTC
. TRBJ1-5 . 13 TRBV6-1 CASIRGGNQPQHF TGTGCCAGCATTCGGGGAGGCAATCAGCCCCAGCATTTT
. TRBJ2-7 . 17 TRBV5-1 CASSDAIRLPGSYEQYF TGCGCCAGCAGCGACGCGATACGGCTCCCAGGCTCCTACGAGCAGTACTTC
. TRBJ1-1 few 14 TRBV20-1 CSARGGGLGTEAFF TGCAGTGCTAGGGGTGGGGGTCTCGGTACTGAAGCTTTCTTT
. TRBJ2-3 many 14 TRBV7-2 CASSLGSGGDTQYF TGTGCCAGCAGCTTAGGCAGCGGTGGCGATACGCAGTATTTT
TRBD1 TRBJ2-1 . 18 TRBV4-1 CASSQPSEGQGRVYEQFF TGCGCCAGCAGTCAACCATCGGAGGGACAGGGTCGTGTGTACGAGCAGTTCTTC
. TRBJ2-3 . 15 TRBV5-1 CASSFDGIRTDTQYF TGCGCCAGCAGCTTCGACGGGATTCGGACAGATACGCAGTATTTT
TRBD1 TRBJ1-1 few 14 TRBV13 CASSLRTGYTEAFF TGTGCCAGCAGCCTAAGGACAGGGTACACTGAAGCTTTCTTT
. TRBJ1-5 . 14 TRBV7-9 CASSNQDSNQPQHF TGTGCCAGCAGCAATCAGGATAGCAATCAGCCCCAGCATTTT
. TRBJ2-1 . 15 TRBV21-1 CASSTRGPLYNEQFF TGTGCCAGCAGCACGAGGGGCCCGCTCTACAATGAGCAGTTCTTC
TRBD2 TRBJ2-5 . 16 TRBV10-3 CVISVLAGEHQETQYF TGTGTCATCAGTGTACTAGCGGGGGAACACCAAGAGACCCAGTACTTC
. TRBJ1-1 few 15 TRBV11-2 CASSWERGGDTEAFF TGTGCCAGCAGCTGGGAGCGAGGTGGGGACACTGAAGCTTTCTTT
TRBD1 TRBJ1-4 few 15 TRBV11-2 CASSFLGQGREKLFF TGTGCCAGCAGCTTCCTGGGACAGGGTAGGGAAAAACTGTTTTTT
. TRBJ1-1 . 14 TRBV20-1 CSARRKGVDTEAFF TGCAGTGCTAGACGAAAAGGGGTAGATACTGAAGCTTTCTTT
TRBD1 TRBJ1-1 . 13 TRBV29-1 CSVAVGTGTEAFF TGCAGCGTTGCGGTGGGGACAGGGACCGAAGCTTTCTTT
. TRBJ2-7 few 14 TRBV4-1 CASSQDWVESEQYF TGCGCCAGCAGCCAGGATTGGGTGGAATCCGAGCAGTACTTC
. TRBJ1-5 . 15 TRBV5-8 CASSERAGTNQPQHF TGTGCCAGCAGCGAAAGGGCAGGGACCAATCAGCCCCAGCATTTT
. TRBJ1-2 . 16 TRBV3-1 CASSQEWRYTVDGYIF TGTGCCAGCAGCCAAGAGTGGCGGTACACTGTTGATGGCTACATCTTC
. TRBJ1-2 few 14 TRBV12-3/TRBV12-4 CASSSDRPPYGYTF TGTGCCAGCAGTTCTGACAGGCCCCCCTATGGCTACACCTTC
TRBD1 TRBJ2-5 . 15 TRBV3-1 CASSQGDRGEETQYF TGTGCCAGCAGCCAAGGGGACAGGGGGGAAGAGACCCAGTACTTC
. TRBJ2-3 . 16 TRBV5-1 CASSLVSPVNTDTQYF TGCGCCAGCAGCTTGGTGTCTCCCGTAAACACAGATACGCAGTATTTT
TRBD1 TRBJ2-3 . 15 TRBV5-1 CASSWGQGSADTQYF TGCGCCAGCAGCTGGGGACAGGGGTCAGCAGATACGCAGTATTTT
. TRBJ2-3 few 14 TRBV3-1 CASSQGGLLDTQYF TGTGCCAGCAGCCAAGGCGGACTATTGGATACGCAGTATTTT
. TRBJ2-3 . 14 TRBV10-3 CAIRKEGGTDTQYF TGTGCCATCAGGAAGGAGGGGGGCACAGATACGCAGTATTTT
. TRBJ2-1 . 14 TRBV3-1 CASSGTLEYNEQFF TGTGCCAGCAGTGGGACCCTGGAGTACAATGAGCAGTTCTTC
. TRBJ2-5 once 13 TRBV5-1 CASSRRTEETQYF TGCGCCAGCAGCCGCCGGACGGAAGAGACCCAGTACTTC
. TRBJ1-5 . 13 TRBV29-1 CSVAGGPNQPQHF TGCAGCGTTGCGGGCGGTCCCAATCAGCCCCAGCATTTT
TRBD1 TRBJ1-5 . 15 TRBV6-5 CAGSTGGRGNQPQHF TGTGCCGGCAGCACAGGGGGCCGAGGCAATCAGCCCCAGCATTTT
TRBD1 TRBJ1-6 . 13 TRBV4-1 CASSRGTVSPLHF TGCGCCAGCAGCCGCGGGACAGTTTCACCCCTCCACTTT
TRBD1 TRBJ1-2 . 15 TRBV7-9 CASSLGTGMFYGYTF TGTGCCAGCAGCTTAGGGACAGGGATGTTTTATGGCTACACCTTC
TRBD1 TRBJ1-4 . 14 TRBV27 CASSPRTGIEKLFF TGTGCCAGCAGTCCCCGGACAGGGATAGAAAAACTGTTTTTT
. TRBJ2-3 many 14 TRBV24-1 CATSDTGGTDTQYF TGTGCCACCAGTGATACGGGAGGCACAGATACGCAGTATTTT
TRBD1 TRBJ2-2 . 14 TRBV29-1 CSVDWTGAPGELFF TGCAGCGTTGATTGGACAGGCGCGCCCGGGGAGCTGTTTTTT
. TRBJ2-4 few 12 TRBV20-1 CSAGTKIGIQYF TGCAGTGCTGGAACTAAGATCGGCATTCAGTACTTC
TRBD2 TRBJ2-5 . 16 TRBV2 CASSERSGGIIETQYF TGTGCCAGCAGTGAACGGAGCGGGGGGATAATAGAGACCCAGTACTTC
TRBD1 TRBJ2-5 . 17 TRBV11-2 CASSLARWRQGLAEQYF TGTGCCAGCAGCTTAGCTCGCTGGCGACAGGGGTTAGCTGAGCAGTACTTC
. TRBJ1-2 few 13 TRBV5-5 CASSFEGDYGYTF TGTGCCAGCAGCTTTGAGGGAGACTATGGCTACACCTTC
. TRBJ2-1 . 16 TRBV20-1 CSAGDPSSKTYNEQFF TGCAGTGCTGGAGATCCTTCTAGCAAAACGTACAATGAGCAGTTCTTC
TRBD2 TRBJ2-5 . 15 TRBV12-3/TRBV12-4 CASSSTSGGGETQYF TGTGCCAGCAGTTCAACTAGCGGGGGGGGAGAGACCCAGTACTTC
. TRBJ2-5 few 16 TRBV7-8 CASSWAGGGLQETQYF TGTGCCAGCAGCTGGGCAGGGGGGGGCCTTCAAGAGACCCAGTACTTC
. TRBJ2-3 . 17 TRBV28 CASIPPVGSSVSGTQYF TGTGCCAGCATCCCCCCAGTGGGGTCCAGTGTCTCGGGTACGCAGTATTTT
. TRBJ2-5 few 13 TRBV6-5 CASSYGVQETQYF TGTGCCAGCAGTTACGGAGTGCAAGAGACCCAGTACTTC
. TRBJ2-3 . 15 TRBV6-1 CASSADSGGTDTQYF TGTGCCAGCAGTGCGGACTCAGGGGGGACAGATACGCAGTATTTT
TRBD2 TRBJ2-4 once 17 TRBV7-8 CASSSDPPTSAKNIQYF TGTGCCAGCAGCTCAGACCCACCGACTAGCGCCAAAAACATTCAGTACTTC
. TRBJ2-5 few 13 TRBV5-6 CASRMGREETQYF TGTGCCAGCAGGATGGGTAGGGAAGAGACCCAGTACTTC
. TRBJ2-5 . 15 TRBV25-1 CASSERESSQESQYF TGTGCCAGCAGTGAACGAGAGTCTTCTCAAGAGTCCCAGTACTTC
TRBD1 TRBJ2-3 . 16 TRBV4-1 CASSQGYAGGADTQYF TGCGCCAGCAGCCAAGGGTATGCAGGGGGTGCAGATACGCAGTATTTT
TRBD2 TRBJ2-7 . 17 TRBV4-1 CASSPGLAGVGTYEQYF TGCGCCAGCAGCCCGGGACTAGCGGGGGTCGGGACCTACGAGCAGTACTTC
TRBD1 TRBJ1-5 . 15 TRBV6-5 CASRPTGAGNQPQHF TGTGCCAGCAGACCCACAGGGGCTGGCAATCAGCCCCAGCATTTT
. TRBJ1-2 . 16 TRBV20-1 CSARDSLPRGKGGHTF TGCAGTGCTAGAGACAGTCTTCCTAGGGGAAAGGGCGGCCACACCTTC
. TRBJ1-2 few 15 TRBV6-5 CASSYSVTQNYGYTF TGTGCCAGCAGTTACTCCGTGACGCAAAACTATGGCTACACCTTC
TRBD1 TRBJ2-7 . 16 TRBV13 CASSLGPGQGASEQYF TGTGCCAGCAGCCTAGGGCCGGGACAGGGGGCGTCCGAGCAGTACTTC
. TRBJ1-4 few 18 TRBV12-3/TRBV12-4 CASSSRQVGPISNEKLFF TGTGCCAGCAGTTCCCGACAGGTTGGCCCGATCTCTAATGAAAAACTGTTTTTT